A single sample is the source of the 2 T cell receptor beta chains below, sequenced in a study of shared clonotypes between healthy human individuals. Sequencing was performed with immunoSEQ multiplex PCR; in TCRdb, only in-frame clones are kept and a portion is missing. The sample consists of 700,000 or so clones, 72% of them appearing once. Material: memory CD4+ T cells sorted from blood. Subset: CD45RA-negative fraction. The receptor set was obtained from a woman in her 30s in good health.

This clone occurred a few times. The chain recombines TRBV6-1 with TRBJ1-2; 8 positions match TRBD1. CDR3 length equals 15 residues. With V trimmed by 6 bases and J by 8 bases, 14 bases remained unmatched. Germline CDR1 reads MNHNS; CDR2 reads SASEGT. The CDR3 is CASSGWDRNRGGYTF. The CDR3 region has the DNA TGTGCCAGCAGCGGGTGGGACAGGAATAGGGGGGGCTACACCTTC.

Worth noting for this clone: This same CDR3 is encoded by further DNA sequences in the sample. The J gene is TRBJ1-1, the V gene TRBV6-1; no clear D. The CDR3 is 11 amino acids. Trimming removed 8 bases at V and 3 bases at J, with 7 bases between. Germline V lookup: CDR1 MNHNS, CDR2 SASEGT. The CDR3 nucleotides read TGTGCCAGCCTTGAGGACACTGAAGCTTTCTTT. Translating it yields CASLEDTEAFF.